A single sample is the source of the 7 T cell receptor beta chains below, sequenced in a study of T cell clonotyping in hematopoietic cell transplantation. Profiling relied on immunoSEQ multiplex PCR, and the TCRdb table lists in-frame clones only, not all of them. The sample records 17,000 or so clones, 60% to 75% being singletons. Sequencing was performed on peripheral blood mononuclear cells. These receptors all stem from a woman aged 60-75 years in good health. Some clones in this sample may be carry-over from other donors' samples.

The genes are TRBV6-4 and TRBJ1-2, with 8 bases identical to TRBD1. CDR3 length: 13 residues. Trimming removed 2 bases from V and 8 bases from J; junction bases left unmatched: 4. Germline assignment: CDR1 MRHNA and CDR2 SNTAGT. The CDR3 region has the DNA TGTGCCAGCAGTGACAGGGACAGGCGAGGCTACACCTTC. Its protein is CASSDRDRRGYTF.

This chain connects TRBV15 to TRBJ2-4; a weak D match, TRBD1 (5 bases). CDR3 length equals 11 residues. CDR1 LNHNV and CDR2 YYDKDF come from the germline V gene (reference sequence). Trimming pared 5 bases from V and 8 bases from J, leaving 7 bases between. This chain's CDR3 is CATSDRDIQYF. In DNA, the CDR3 is TGTGCCACCAGCGACAGAGACATTCAGTACTTC.

The chain has TRBV9 and TRBJ2-3, with no clear D. Germline-derived CDR1 and CDR2 are SGDLS and YYNGEE. The CDR3 extends over 13 amino acids. V was pared by 2 bases and J by 9 bases, with 13 bases between. CDR3 in amino acids: CASSVGDLGTQYF. The CDR3 DNA follows: TGTGCCAGCAGCGTTGGGGATCTTGGAACGCAGTATTTT.

A few counts support this clone. This sequence joins TRBV4-2 and TRBJ1-2; D unclear. This CDR3 has 11 residues. V shed 0 bases and J shed 7 bases, with 3 bases lying between them. Germline assignment: CDR1 LGHNA and CDR2 YNFKEQ. CDR3: CASSQEGGYTF. The CDR3 DNA follows: TGTGCCAGCAGCCAAGAGGGTGGCTACACCTTC.

The V call is TRBV19, the J call TRBJ1-2, with TRBD1 identical over 7 bases. The CDR3 is 15 amino acids. J was trimmed by 2 bases and V by 7 bases; bases with no gene match: 10. Germline-derived CDR1 and CDR2 are LNHDA and SQIVND (reference sequence). This CDR3 is CASTQPTGSNYGYTF. The DNA of the CDR3 is TGTGCCAGTACCCAACCGACAGGGTCGAACTATGGCTACACCTTC.

The chain joins TRBV5-1 to TRBJ2-5, with D possibly being TRBD2 (6 bases). The CDR3 covers 14 residues. CDR1 is SGHRS, CDR2 YFSETQ, per germline. Between the trimmed V and J ends, which lost 9 bases and 6 bases, there was a span of 21 bases. CDR3 sequence reads: CATRNGGTTQTQYF. In DNA form, the CDR3 reads TGCGCCACCAGAAATGGAGGGACCACCCAGACCCAGTACTTC. Full variable domain (outside the CDR3, taken from reference TRBV5-1 and TRBJ2-5): KAGVTQTPRYLIKTRGQQVTLSCSPISGHRSVSWYQQTPGQGLQFLFEYFSETQRNKGNFPGRFSGRQFSNSRSEMNVSTLELGDSALYLCATRNGGTTQTQYFGPGTRLLVL.

This clone was recorded once. The V gene is TRBV19, the J gene TRBJ1-2, with D unresolved. Germline V gene lookup returns CDR1 LNHDA and CDR2 SQIVND (reference sequence). CDR3 length equals 11 residues. Trimming left V 0 bases short and J 4 bases short, with 0 bases between. CDR3 protein: CASSIDYGYTF. CDR3 sequence (DNA): TGTGCCAGTAGTATAGACTATGGCTACACCTTC. The full variable domain, rest sourced from reference TRBV19 and TRBJ1-2, is DGGITQSPKYLFRKEGQNVTLSCEQNLNHDAMYWYRQDPGQGLRLIYYSQIVNDFQKGDIAEGYSVSREKKESFPLTVTSAQKNPTAFYLCASSIDYGYTFGSGTRLTVV.